The sequence of this T cell receptor beta chain was determined in a study of control samples from healthy donors and cancer patients (dated by TCRdb to the early 2020s). Including the terminal cysteine and phenylalanine, the CDR3 comprises 15 residues. Just CDR3 DNA is preserved here, 45 bases in frame from base 1. V gives up 0 bases and J gives up 1 base, and the segment between their germline ends measures 10 bases. CDR1 and CDR2 are read off the germline V gene as MNHEY and SVGAGI. Libraries came from the immunoSEQ multiplex PCR assay. TCRdb carries this immuneACCESS record with in-frame sequences only. Its versions omit some clonotypes, under half of them owing to an unresolved V gene in the studies checked, with the rest unexplained. In this sample the table shows around 77,000 clones, roughly 92% of which occur a single time. The ten biggest clones cover 5.8% of the sample. About this clone: No antigen is known for it. There are no base qualities to consult, and no much larger clone falls within one base.

The chain couples TRBV6-5 to TRBJ2-7; no D gene is confidently identified. This clonotype was obtained from a woman aged 55 to 70 in good health. The specimen was blood. The CDR3 region reads CASSYSITASYEQYF. The DNA sequence is given as TGTGCCAGCAGTTACTCGATTACAGCATCCTACGAGCAGTACTTC.